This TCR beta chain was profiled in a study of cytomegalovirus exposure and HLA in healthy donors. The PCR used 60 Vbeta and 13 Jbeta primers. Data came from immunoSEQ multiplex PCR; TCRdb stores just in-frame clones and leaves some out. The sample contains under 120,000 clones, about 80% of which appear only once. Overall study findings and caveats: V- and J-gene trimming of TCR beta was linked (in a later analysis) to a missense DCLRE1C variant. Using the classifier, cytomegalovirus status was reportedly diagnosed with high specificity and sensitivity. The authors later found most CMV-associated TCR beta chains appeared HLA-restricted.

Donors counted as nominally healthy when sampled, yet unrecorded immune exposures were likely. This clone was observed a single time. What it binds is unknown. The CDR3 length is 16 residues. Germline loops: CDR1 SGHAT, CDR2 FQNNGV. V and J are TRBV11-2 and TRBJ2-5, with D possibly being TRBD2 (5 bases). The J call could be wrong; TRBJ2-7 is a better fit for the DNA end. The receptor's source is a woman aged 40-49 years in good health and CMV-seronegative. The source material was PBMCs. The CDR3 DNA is TGTGCCAGCAGCTTTACTGGCACCGAGGGCTCCTACGAGCAGTACTTC. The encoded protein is CASSFTGTEGSYEQYF.